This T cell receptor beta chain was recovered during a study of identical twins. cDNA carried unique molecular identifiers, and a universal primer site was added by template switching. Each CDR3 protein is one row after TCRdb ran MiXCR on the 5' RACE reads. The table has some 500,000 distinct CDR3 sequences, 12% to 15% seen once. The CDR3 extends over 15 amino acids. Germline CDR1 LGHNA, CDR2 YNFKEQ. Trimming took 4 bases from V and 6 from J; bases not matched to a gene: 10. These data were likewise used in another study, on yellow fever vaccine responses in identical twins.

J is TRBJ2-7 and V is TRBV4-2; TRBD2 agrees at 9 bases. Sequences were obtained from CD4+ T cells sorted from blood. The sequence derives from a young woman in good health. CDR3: CASSPMLAGAREQYF. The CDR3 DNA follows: TGTGCCAGCAGCCCAATGTTAGCGGGAGCTCGCGAGCAGTACTTC.